This is a list of T cell receptor beta chains from one sample in a study of PD-1 blockade in mismatch repair-deficient tumors. Libraries were prepared by immunoSEQ multiplex PCR; TCRdb keeps only in-frame clonotypes and omits some of them. Counted here are approximately 60,000 clones, around 89% occurring once; the ten biggest clones make up approximately 15%. Sample: peripheral blood, taken 52 weeks after starting pembrolizumab. The receptors here all came from an adult with mismatch repair-deficient cancer. Both conserved end residues are part of each CDR3. A D gene is named only where the DNA matches it firmly. Clone size appears in some rows only: once, few, many, or a class for an expanded clone.

TGCGCCAGCAGCCTTGCGGGGGGCGGCTACGAGCAGTACTTC | CASSLAGGGYEQYF | TRBJ2-7 | TRBD2 | . | TRBV5-1
TGTGCCAGCAGCCCAACCGGGACGGTCTCCTACGAGCAGTACTTC | CASSPTGTVSYEQYF | TRBJ2-7 | . | . | TRBV7-8
TGTGCCAGCAGCACCGGGACTGGCAGCTCCTACGAGCAGTACTTC | CASSTGTGSSYEQYF | TRBJ2-7 | . | . | TRBV5-5
TGTGCCACCAGCAGAGAGGAACCCTGGCAATTGGATACGCAGTATTTT | CATSREEPWQLDTQYF | TRBJ2-3 | . | once | TRBV15
TGCGCCAGCAGCCAAGGCGGGACTAGCCGTGAGCAGTTCTTC | CASSQGGTSREQFF | TRBJ2-1 | TRBD2 | . | TRBV4-3
TGCAGCGTGACCGGACAGGAGGAAACAGGAAACACCATATATTTT | CSVTGQEETGNTIYF | TRBJ1-3 | TRBD1 | . | TRBV29-1
TGTGCCAGCAGTGACGGGGGAGGTCAGCCCCAGCATTTT | CASSDGGGQPQHF | TRBJ1-5 | . | few | TRBV25-1
TGCGCCAGCAGCTTGGGGACAGGGCAGGGTGAAAAACTGTTTTTT | CASSLGTGQGEKLFF | TRBJ1-4 | TRBD1 | . | TRBV5-1
TGTGCCAGCAGCCTCGACTGGCGGGTTGAGCAGTTCTTC | CASSLDWRVEQFF | TRBJ2-1 | . | . | TRBV6-1
TGTGCCAGCAGTCGCCCCAGTGACACCGGGGAGCTGTTTTTT | CASSRPSDTGELFF | TRBJ2-2 | . | . | TRBV6-1